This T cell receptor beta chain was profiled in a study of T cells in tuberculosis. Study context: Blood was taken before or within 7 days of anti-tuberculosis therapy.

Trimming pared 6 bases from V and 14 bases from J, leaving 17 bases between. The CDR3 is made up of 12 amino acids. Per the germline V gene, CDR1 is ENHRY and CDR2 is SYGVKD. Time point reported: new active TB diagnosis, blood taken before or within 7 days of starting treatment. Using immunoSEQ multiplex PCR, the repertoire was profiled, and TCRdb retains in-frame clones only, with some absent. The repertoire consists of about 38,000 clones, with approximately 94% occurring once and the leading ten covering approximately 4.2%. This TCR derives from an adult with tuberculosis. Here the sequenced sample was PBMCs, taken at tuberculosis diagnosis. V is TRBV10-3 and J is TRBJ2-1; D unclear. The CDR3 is CAIRDTAVTEFF. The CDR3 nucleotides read TGTGCCATCAGGGATACTGCGGTAACGGAGTTCTTC.